This TCR beta chain was obtained from a study of cytomegalovirus exposure and HLA in healthy donors (dated by TCRdb to 2016 to 2017). General notes on the study: According to an earlier analysis of 550 to 750 of the donors, some 180 million T cells yielded roughly 100 million unique TCR beta sequences and 276 Gb of sequence data. About 300 gigabases of sequencing data and 70 million to 100 million unique TCR sequences were included in an early release covering over 600 HLA-typed donors. Of the 300 to 450 genotyped donors, 81% were placed in the genetic ancestry cluster associated with self-reported Caucasian donors. The study was designed to test whether signatures of past pathogen exposure could be identified by cataloging public T cell receptors. The study used immunosequencing to profile the T cell repertoires of some 600 subjects and linked those repertoires to cytomegalovirus serostatus. A separate validation cohort of over a hundred different subjects was used in addition to the approximately 670-subject first cohort. To predict cytomegalovirus infection status, the study brought together high-throughput TCR immunosequencing, statistical association of individual TCRs with disease status, and machine learning. To study patterns of TCR occurrence, a later analysis re-analyzed previously published TCR beta repertoires from more than 550 donors and added high-resolution HLA genotyping. In the later analysis, no new phenotypic data were used to find candidate immune exposures; instead, reliance was placed on TCR beta sequences and their occurrence across donors. An earlier analysis of several hundred of the donors applied high-throughput TCR beta sequencing to assess whether each TCR beta V gene segment acted as functional or pseudogenic. Alongside the repertoire data, information on donor age, sex, ethnicity and CMV serostatus was compiled. A later genetic analysis used genome-wide SNP genotypes for 398 of the 666 donors, treating that subset as a discovery cohort. Every discovery cohort repertoire had been produced on one sequencing platform. HLA typing included class I and class II loci at four-digit resolution. Typing coverage differed by locus: A, B, C, DRB1 and DQB1 were typed in about 629-640 donors, DQA1 in 522, DPA1 in approximately 600, and DPB1 in around 440. Several DR-DQ haplotypes were handled as single units for association and clustering because linkage in the cohort was strong. Among some 410 genotyped donors of the cohort, an average of roughly 240,000 unique TCR beta nucleotide sequences were sequenced per donor, approximately 20% of them non-productive.

On the study overall, not on this receptor specifically: According to a later analysis, parvovirus B19, influenza, CMV and Epstein-Barr virus appeared linked to several top co-occurrence clusters. Because the 87-base-pair reads could not distinguish some IMGT-functional V segments, including TRBV6-2 and TRBV6-3, those segments were excluded. A further reported finding was that TCR beta sequences accurately predicted the HLA-A and HLA-B alleles for most subjects in the first cohort. In both the original and validation cohorts, the classifier was reported to diagnose cytomegalovirus status with high specificity and sensitivity. HLA typing was unavailable for some donors at each locus, so association tests used only the typed subset. Roughly uniform sequencing depth across donors was assumed in presence/absence analyses, although this assumption may not hold. A later genetic analysis associated a missense DCLRE1C variant with V-gene and J-gene trimming of TCR beta chains, and an independent cohort replicated the association. A cluster of highly shared sequence variants was judged likely to be a technical artifact of the sequencing pipeline. According to the authors, the approach could potentially be generalized to other disease states and immunological phenotypes. A later analysis associated about 16,000 TCR beta sequences with specific HLA alleles at a false discovery rate of 0.05. According to a later analysis, TCR association rates differed among HLA loci, with DRB1 alleles showing the most associated TCRs and HLA-C alleles showing the fewest. Across donors, most TCR sequences were observed very rarely, whereas some public TCRs were present in many individuals. Broadly in line with IMGT annotations, most TCR beta V segments showed up in productive rearrangements about 87% or about 30% of the time in an earlier analysis of around 600 of the donors. Immune exposure information for the cohort was limited to CMV serostatus. In this cohort, only TCR beta chains were sequenced, and detectable features were limited by the absence of alpha or paired-chain data. A later genetic analysis reported fewer N-insertions in productive TCRs among donors in an Asian-associated ancestry cluster than the approximately 700-donor mean. When HLA alleles, especially DR and DQ, strongly co-occurred, attributing TCR associations to individual alleles was difficult. In a later analysis, HLA-associated TCR beta chains were found to be more clonally expanded and to have lower generation probabilities than equally common non-associated chains. Over 15 rarely observed V segments, including chromosome 9 orphons, were excluded from the earlier analysis of approximately 500 of the donors because counts were too low. A later analysis found that most CMV-associated TCR beta chains appeared HLA-restricted, with HLA associations seemingly driven largely by CMV exposure. In the study, 150 to 200 TCR beta chains were listed as associated with cytomegalovirus. Linkage disequilibrium might explain the correlated functional status among segregating V segments, but an unknown experimental factor could not be excluded. Three of the identified cytomegalovirus-associated TCR beta chains were confirmed in vitro to be specific for cytomegalovirus antigens.

The cohort was made up of roughly 670 healthy bone marrow donors. At the time of sampling, every cohort member was nominally healthy, though immune exposures that went unrecorded were likely present. The donor was CMV seronegative and was included in the group of a few hundred seronegative cohort members. Each donor provided a peripheral blood sample, and peripheral blood mononuclear cells were used for TCR beta sequencing. Genomic DNA extraction from the blood cell samples was performed with the Qiagen DNeasy Blood Extraction Kit. Libraries were built with the immunoSEQ multiplex PCR assay. A mixture of 60 forward primers for TCR Vbeta segments and 13 reverse primers for TCR Jbeta segments was used in the multiplex PCR. The CDR3 region of rearranged TCR beta genes was amplified from genomic DNA with a multiplex PCR assay. The amplified TCR beta libraries were sequenced on the Illumina HiSeq System as 87-base-pair reads. From the authors' description of their analysis: In a later analysis, some 80 million unique TCR beta chains were counted across the 650 to 700 repertoires, and roughly 11 million of these chains were shared by at least two donors. Raw reads were error-corrected and collapsed into unique sequences by a nearest-neighbor algorithm in which closely related sequences were merged to remove PCR and sequencing errors. Alignment of CDR3 sequences to IMGT reference sequences was used to assign V, D and J gene segments. Each retained sequence needed at least a six-nucleotide match to both a V gene segment and a J gene segment. A rearrangement was called productive if the CDR3 had no stop codons and remained in frame with V and J, and every other rearrangement was called non-productive. CDR3 was defined by IMGT convention, running from the second conserved V-encoded cysteine to the conserved J-encoded phenylalanine. The earlier analysis of approximately 500 of the donors excluded sequences that lacked an unambiguous match to a single V gene segment. An earlier analysis of some 500 of the donors classified V segments as functional when productive rearrangements were above 56.7% and as segregating when the standard deviation between donors was above 5%. To diagnose cytomegalovirus status from the catalog of TCR beta chain sequences, a statistical classification framework was built. In a later analysis, TCR nucleotide sequences were compared against IMGT/GENE-DB human TR gene sequences so that V and J genes could be assigned. The TCRdist pipeline was used in a later analysis to assign CDR3 sequences and most-parsimonious VDJ recombination scenarios. A later analysis defined each TCR beta chain by its CDR3 amino acid sequence plus V-gene family, and excluded reads lacking a unique V-gene family. As a way to deal with suspected cross-contamination and a sequencing artifact, a later analysis dropped 592 nucleotide sequences that were highly shared and had low generation probability. A later analysis calculated a clonal expansion index for each public chain from normalized within-repertoire ranks of inferred template counts. In a later analysis, generation probabilities were computed with a VDJ recombination model fitted to out-of-frame rearrangements, and the resulting probabilities were checked against IGoR. In a later analysis, hypergeometric tests were used to score TCR-TCR, TCR-HLA and TCR-CMV co-occurrence, with a repertoire-size bias correction applied to TCR pairs. To estimate false discovery rates, a later analysis permuted the HLA or CMV assignments 20 times. In a later analysis, co-occurring TCRs were grouped using DBSCAN, and TCRdist sequence similarity was added for clustering within HLA-allele-positive subsets. Repertoires with fewer than 30,000 or more than 120,000 public chains, plus five repertoires with anomalous nucleotide sharing, were excluded from co-occurrence clustering. The table comes from immuneACCESS by way of TCRdb, which keeps in-frame sequences with V and J called. Part of the clones is missing from these tables; in studies checked, under half for an unresolved V gene and the rest for unknown reasons. D and trimming were read from the DNA, whereas the V and J calls and clone size are those reported in that table. The sample table contains some 200,000 clones; only one count was recorded for 81% of them. The top ten clonotypes cover about 3.8% of the sample.

The germline ends are 12 bases apart after V is trimmed by 5 bases and J by 8 bases. The CDR3 has 13 amino acids, counting the end cysteine and phenylalanine. This entry keeps only the CDR3 DNA: 39 bases, framed from base 1. From the germline V gene, CDR1 is SGHVS and CDR2 is FNYEAQ. This clone has just one count. This receptor's antigen is unknown. Within one base of it there is no much larger clone, and no base qualities were kept. The V and J segments used are TRBV7-6 and TRBJ1-4; there is no confident call for the D gene. The TCR was taken from a man in his fifties in good health and CMV-seronegative. The sample comprised PBMCs. The base sequence is TGTGCCAGCAGCACTCAGTCGGGAGAAAAACTGTTTTTT. This translates into CASSTQSGEKLFF. Where the CDR3 stops, the reference TRBV7-6 and TRBJ1-4 genes take over; the full variable domain is GAGVSQSPRYKVTKRGQDVALRCDPISGHVSLYWYRQALGQGPEFLTYFNYEAQQDKSGLPNDRFSAERPEGSISTLTIQRTEQRDSAMYRCASSTQSGEKLFFGSGTQLSVL.